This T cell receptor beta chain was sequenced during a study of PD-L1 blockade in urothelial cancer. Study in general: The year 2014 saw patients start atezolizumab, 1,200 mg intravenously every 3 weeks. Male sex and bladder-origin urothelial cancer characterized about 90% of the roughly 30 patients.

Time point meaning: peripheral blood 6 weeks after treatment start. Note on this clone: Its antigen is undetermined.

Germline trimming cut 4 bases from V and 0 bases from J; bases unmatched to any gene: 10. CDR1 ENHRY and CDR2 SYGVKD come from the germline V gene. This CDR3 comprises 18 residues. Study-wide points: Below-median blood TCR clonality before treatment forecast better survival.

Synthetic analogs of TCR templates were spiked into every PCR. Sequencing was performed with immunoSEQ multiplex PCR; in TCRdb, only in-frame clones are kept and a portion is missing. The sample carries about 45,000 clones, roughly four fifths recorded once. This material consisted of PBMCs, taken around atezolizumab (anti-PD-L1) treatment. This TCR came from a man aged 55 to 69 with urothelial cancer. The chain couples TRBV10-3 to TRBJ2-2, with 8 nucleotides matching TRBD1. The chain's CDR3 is CAISGGRQGNANTGELFF. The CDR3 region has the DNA TGTGCCATCAGTGGGGGCCGACAGGGGAACGCGAACACCGGGGAGCTGTTTTTT.